Listed below are T cell receptor beta chains from one sample, sequenced in a study of molecular identifiers for immune sequencing clone quantification. TCRdb processed the PCR reads anew with MiXCR; each CDR3 protein has one entry. There are about 640,000 distinct CDR3 sequences in the sample; 15% to 20% occur only once, and roughly 0.9% lies in the top ten. Sequences were obtained from naive CD8+ T cells from blood, with Jurkat cell RNA spiked in. The receptors come from a human donor in good health. Some libraries in this study had Jurkat cell RNA spiked in. The CDR3 runs from the conserved cysteine through the conserved F or W.

j_gene	v_gene	CDR3aa
TRBJ1-1	TRBV4-1	CASSLRRLDTEAFF
TRBJ2-5	TRBV7-2	CASSWVTGRRQETQYF
TRBJ2-3	TRBV12-3/TRBV12-4	CTSSALAGGLDTQYF
TRBJ1-1	TRBV12-3/TRBV12-4	CASSLHRMNTEAFF
TRBJ2-3	TRBV5-1	CASSPETGWRATDTQYF
TRBJ1-4	TRBV12-3/TRBV12-4	CASGIIGPSEKLFF
TRBJ1-4	TRBV5-1	CASSTERGSNEKLFF
TRBJ2-7	TRBV28	CASSLTDHHEQYF
TRBJ1-1	TRBV5-4	CASSVTGTGANTEAFF
TRBJ2-5	TRBV27	CASSGFEETQYF
TRBJ2-2	TRBV5-4	CASSLSGFRTGELFF
TRBJ2-7	TRBV19	CATGTGGPYEQYF
TRBJ2-4	TRBV28	CATDDRANIQYF
TRBJ1-1	TRBV6-2/TRBV6-3	CASSYSTTWPNTEAFF
TRBJ2-7	TRBV7-9	CASSFLSGTYSYEQYF
TRBJ2-2	TRBV20-1	CSARVGGAATGELFF
TRBJ2-2	TRBV4-1	CASSQEPGTSWGELFF
TRBJ2-7	TRBV19	CASRGLAGTSYEQYF
TRBJ2-7	TRBV3-1	CASSQVLGSSYEQYF
TRBJ2-3	TRBV6-4	CASTGDFTDTQYF
TRBJ2-3	TRBV4-3	CASSQDSGTSTDTQYF
TRBJ2-1	TRBV6-5	CASSYSLVAGGREQFF
TRBJ2-2	TRBV4-3	CASSQDQEYTGELFF
TRBJ2-7	TRBV27	CASSWQKNYEQYF
TRBJ2-7	TRBV11-2	CASRTSGGLYEQYF
TRBJ2-7	TRBV12-3/TRBV12-4	CASSLGSFEQYF
TRBJ2-7	TRBV20-1	CSAPPDRGGYEQYF
TRBJ2-2	TRBV29-1	CSVITSGSVVELFF
TRBJ2-6	TRBV28	CASGSGPGANVLTF
TRBJ2-7	TRBV28	CASSGWDTTYEQYF
TRBJ2-1	TRBV12-3/TRBV12-4	CASSRISGGNEQFF